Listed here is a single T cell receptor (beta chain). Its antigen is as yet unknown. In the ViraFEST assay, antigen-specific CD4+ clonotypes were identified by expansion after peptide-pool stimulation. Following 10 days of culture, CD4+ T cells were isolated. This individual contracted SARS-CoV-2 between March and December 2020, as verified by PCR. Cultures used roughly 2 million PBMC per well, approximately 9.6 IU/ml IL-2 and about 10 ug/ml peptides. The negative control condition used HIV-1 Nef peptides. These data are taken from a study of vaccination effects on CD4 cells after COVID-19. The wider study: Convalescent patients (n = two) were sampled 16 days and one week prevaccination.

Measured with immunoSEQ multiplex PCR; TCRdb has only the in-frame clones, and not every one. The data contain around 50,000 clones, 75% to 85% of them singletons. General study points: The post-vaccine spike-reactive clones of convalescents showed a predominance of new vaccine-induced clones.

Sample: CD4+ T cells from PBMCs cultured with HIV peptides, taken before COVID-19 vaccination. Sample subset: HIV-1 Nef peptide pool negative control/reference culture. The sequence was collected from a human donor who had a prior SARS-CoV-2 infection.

CDR3 bases: TGTGCCACCAGCAGAGGTGCCCTCGACGAGCAGTACTTC. Protein: CATSRGALDEQYF. The chain recombines TRBV15 with TRBJ2-7; no clear D. The CDR3 loop spans 13 amino acids. Trimming removed 1 base at V and 5 bases at J, with 9 bases between. CDR1 is LNHNV and CDR2 is YYDKDF in the germline V gene (reference sequence).